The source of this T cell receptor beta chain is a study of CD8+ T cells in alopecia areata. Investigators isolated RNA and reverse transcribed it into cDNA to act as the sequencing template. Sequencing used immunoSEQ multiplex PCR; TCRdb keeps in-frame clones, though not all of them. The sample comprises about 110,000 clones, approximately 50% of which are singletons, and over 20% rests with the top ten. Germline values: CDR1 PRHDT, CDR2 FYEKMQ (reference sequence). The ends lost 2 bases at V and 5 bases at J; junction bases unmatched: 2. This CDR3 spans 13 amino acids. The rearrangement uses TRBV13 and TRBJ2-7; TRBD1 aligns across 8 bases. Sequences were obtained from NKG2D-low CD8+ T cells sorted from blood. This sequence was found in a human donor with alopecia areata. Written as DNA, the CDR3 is TGTGCCAGCAGCTTACAGGGGGCCCACGAGCAGTACTTC. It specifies CASSLQGAHEQYF.